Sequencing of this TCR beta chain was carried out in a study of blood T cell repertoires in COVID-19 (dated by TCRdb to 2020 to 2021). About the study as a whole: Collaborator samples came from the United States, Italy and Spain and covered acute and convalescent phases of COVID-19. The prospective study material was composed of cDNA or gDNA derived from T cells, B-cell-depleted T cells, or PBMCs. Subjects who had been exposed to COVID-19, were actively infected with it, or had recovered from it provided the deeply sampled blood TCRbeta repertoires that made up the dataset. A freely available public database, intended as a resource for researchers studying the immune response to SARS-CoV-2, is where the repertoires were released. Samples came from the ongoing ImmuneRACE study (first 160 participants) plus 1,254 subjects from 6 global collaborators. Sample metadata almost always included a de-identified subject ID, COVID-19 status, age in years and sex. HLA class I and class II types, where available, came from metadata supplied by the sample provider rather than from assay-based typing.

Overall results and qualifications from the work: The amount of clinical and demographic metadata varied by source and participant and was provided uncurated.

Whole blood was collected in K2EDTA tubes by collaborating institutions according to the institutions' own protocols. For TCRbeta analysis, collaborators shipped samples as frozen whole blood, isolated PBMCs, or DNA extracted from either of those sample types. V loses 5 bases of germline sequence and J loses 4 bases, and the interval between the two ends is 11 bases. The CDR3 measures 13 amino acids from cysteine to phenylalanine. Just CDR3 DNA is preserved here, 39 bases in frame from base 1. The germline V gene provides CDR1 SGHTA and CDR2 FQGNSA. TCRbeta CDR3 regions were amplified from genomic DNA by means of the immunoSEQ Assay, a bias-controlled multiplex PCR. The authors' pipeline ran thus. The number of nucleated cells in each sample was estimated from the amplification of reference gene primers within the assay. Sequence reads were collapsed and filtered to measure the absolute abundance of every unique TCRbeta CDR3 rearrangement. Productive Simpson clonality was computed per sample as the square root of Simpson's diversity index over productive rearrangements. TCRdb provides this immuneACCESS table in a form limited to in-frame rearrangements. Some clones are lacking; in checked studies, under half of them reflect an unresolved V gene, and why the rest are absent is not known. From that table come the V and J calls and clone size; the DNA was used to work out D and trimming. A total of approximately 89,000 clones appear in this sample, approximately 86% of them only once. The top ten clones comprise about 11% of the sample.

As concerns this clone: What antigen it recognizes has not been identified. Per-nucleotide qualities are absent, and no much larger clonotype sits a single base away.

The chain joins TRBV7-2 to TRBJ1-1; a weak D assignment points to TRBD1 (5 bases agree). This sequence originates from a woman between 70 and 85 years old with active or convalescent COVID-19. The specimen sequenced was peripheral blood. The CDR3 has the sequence CASSPGGTTEAFF. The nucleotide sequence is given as TGTGCCAGCAGCCCCGGGGGGACCACTGAAGCTTTCTTT.